Below, 26 T cell receptor beta chains from the same sample are listed, as sequenced in a study of blood T cell repertoires in COVID-19. Using immunoSEQ multiplex PCR, the repertoire was profiled, and TCRdb retains in-frame clones only, with some absent. The sample includes 230,000 or so clones, roughly 80% seen only once; the top ten take around 5%. Sample: peripheral blood. These receptors came from a human donor in a cohort sampled during active COVID-19.

The chain recombines TRBV2 with TRBJ2-1, with 12 bases aligning to TRBD2. The CDR3 extends over 15 amino acids. Germline CDR1 and CDR2: SNHLY and FYNNEI. V dropped 7 bases and J dropped 3; count of bases not matched to a gene: 4. The CDR3: CASTPGLAGYNEQFF. Written as DNA, the CDR3 is TGTGCCAGCACGCCGGGACTAGCGGGCTACAATGAGCAGTTCTTC.

The chain uses TRBV6-6 and TRBJ2-5, with no clear D. The germline CDR1 and CDR2 sequences are MNHNY and SVGAGI (reference sequence). V was trimmed by 7 bases and J by 2 bases, leaving 8 bases between them. The CDR3 sequence is 12 residues long. The CDR3 DNA reads as TGTGCCAGCACCCCGGGTCAAGAGACCCAGTACTTC. This encodes CASTPGQETQYF.

This sequence joins TRBV27 and TRBJ2-7, with 10 positions matching TRBD2. The CDR3 spans 15 residues. Germline V gene sequence: CDR1 MNHEY, CDR2 SMNVEV (reference sequence). Trimming removed 7 bases from V and 7 bases from J; junction bases left unmatched: 13. CDR3 sequence reads: CASTALLAGASEQYF. CDR3 bases: TGTGCCAGCACCGCGCTCCTAGCGGGGGCTTCTGAGCAGTACTTC.

The chain carries TRBV9 and TRBJ1-2, with 10 bases lining up with TRBD1. This CDR3 has 13 residues. Germline V gene lookup returns CDR1 SGDLS and CDR2 YYNGEE. Losses at the gene ends were 3 bases for V and 8 bases for J; bases not matched to a gene: 4. CDR3 loop: CASSGQGARGYTF. CDR3 in DNA: TGTGCCAGCAGCGGACAGGGGGCAAGGGGCTACACCTTC.

CDR3 nucleotides: TGTGCCAGCAGTTACTCGCACAGGGGTTTCGATGGCTACACCTTC. Residues: CASSYSHRGFDGYTF. This chain uses TRBV6-5 with TRBJ1-2, with TRBD1 matching 7 bases. The V and J ends lost 0 bases and 6 bases, in that order; junction bases with no gene match: 7. Germline-derived CDR1 and CDR2 are MNHEY and SVGAGI. The CDR3 contains 15 residues.

This chain joins TRBV4-2 and TRBJ2-7; 10 nucleotides line up with TRBD1. CDR3 length: 18 residues. Germline assignment: CDR1 LGHNA and CDR2 YNFKEQ. Unmatched junction bases numbered 11, after V lost 0 bases and J lost 3 bases. The CDR3 region is CASSQDPFETGGFYEQYF. The CDR3 DNA sequence: TGTGCCAGCAGCCAAGACCCCTTTGAGACAGGGGGCTTCTACGAGCAGTACTTC.

This rearrangement joins TRBV11-3 to TRBJ2-7; the D gene is possibly TRBD2 (5 bases). V dropped 5 bases and J dropped 6 bases, with 11 bases sitting between them. The CDR3 consists of 12 residues. CDR1 and CDR2 (germline): SGHNT, YENEEA. The CDR3 bases are TGTGCCAGCAGCCAGGACGAGGGCGAGCAGTACTTC. Amino acids: CASSQDEGEQYF.

The CDR3 is CATSRDLLRQGSSGANVLTF. The CDR3 DNA reads as TGTGCCACCAGCAGAGACCTGCTCAGACAGGGCTCCTCTGGGGCCAACGTCCTGACTTTC. This chain connects TRBV15 to TRBJ2-6, with TRBD1 identical over 7 bases. The CDR3 has 20 amino acids. The J segment lost 0 bases and the V segment lost 0 bases, leaving 11 bases of the junction unmatched. The germline CDR1 and CDR2 sequences are LNHNV and YYDKDF (reference sequence).

This chain joins TRBV11-2 and TRBJ2-7; D may be TRBD2 (5 bases). The V end was cut by 5 bases, the J end by 5 bases, with 13 bases between. Germline assignment: CDR1 SGHAT and CDR2 FQNNGV. The CDR3 loop spans 13 amino acids. In DNA form, the CDR3 reads TGTGCCAGCAGCCTTTGGCCCGGGGACGAGCAGTACTTC. Residues: CASSLWPGDEQYF.

The chain joins TRBV6-2 or TRBV6-3 to TRBJ1-1; D perhaps matches TRBD1 (6 bases). The CDR3 covers 15 residues. Between the trimmed V and J ends, which lost 5 bases and 2 bases, there was a span of 15 bases. Germline V lookup: CDR1 MNHEY, CDR2 SVGEGT. CDR3 in DNA: TGTGCCAGCAGTCACTATCGACAGGCAAACACTGAAGCTTTCTTT. Amino acid sequence: CASSHYRQANTEAFF.

In nucleotides, the CDR3 is TGCAGCGCCATAAGGACTTTACAAGAGACCCAGTACTTC. It yields the protein CSAIRTLQETQYF. The chain joins TRBV29-1 to TRBJ2-5, with D perhaps matching TRBD2 (5 bases). This CDR3 is 13 amino acids long. CDR1 and CDR2 from the germline V gene are SQVTM and ANQGSEA. The V end lost 7 bases, the J end lost 2 bases, and 14 bases lay between the germline ends.

V is TRBV4-1 and J is TRBJ1-2; no definite D call. Trimming removed 4 bases at V and 8 bases at J, with 17 bases between. Germline V gives CDR1 MGHRA, CDR2 YSYEKL. This CDR3 is built from 14 residues. The CDR3 loop reads CASSRGSRGLGYTF. DNA for the CDR3: TGCGCCAGCAGCCGTGGCTCACGGGGTCTGGGCTACACCTTC.

The chain has TRBV19 and TRBJ1-4; perhaps TRBD1 as D (5 bases). The CDR3 is 15 residues long. Germline CDR1 reads LNHDA; CDR2 reads SQIVND (reference sequence). Trimming took 1 base from V and 5 from J, leaving 11 bases between them. In DNA, the CDR3 is TGTGCCAGTAGTATAGCAGGGTCCCAAAATGAAAAACTGTTTTTT. It translates to CASSIAGSQNEKLFF.

The chain uses TRBV6-5 and TRBJ1-4; no definite D call. The V end lost 6 bases, the J end lost 8 bases, and 13 bases lay between the germline ends. CDR1 is MNHEY and CDR2 is SVGAGI in the germline V gene. The CDR3 runs 13 residues. CDR3 bases: TGTGCCAGCAGCCGCGGGGTTGGGGAAAAACTGTTTTTT. Translating gives CASSRGVGEKLFF.

The rearrangement links TRBV7-9 to TRBJ1-1; no definite D call. V was pared by 3 bases and J by 0 bases, with 8 bases between. Germline V gene data show CDR1 as SEHNR and CDR2 as FQNEAQ (reference sequence). The CDR3 has 14 amino acids. CDR3 in amino acids: CASSFPGVNTEAFF. In DNA form, the CDR3 reads TGTGCCAGCAGCTTTCCGGGAGTGAACACTGAAGCTTTCTTT. Together with reference TRBV7-9 and TRBJ1-1, the CDR3 gives the full variable domain: DTGVSQNPRHKITKRGQNVTFRCDPISEHNRLYWYRQTLGQGPEFLTYFQNEAQLEKSRLLSDRFSAERPKGSFSTLEIQRTEQGDSAMYLCASSFPGVNTEAFFGQGTRLTVV.

The chain combines TRBV28 with TRBJ2-5, with D perhaps matching TRBD2 (5 bases). Trimming removed 7 bases at V and 3 bases at J, with 15 bases between. This CDR3 spans 14 amino acids. CDR1 and CDR2 (germline): MDHEN, SYDVKM. The CDR3 reads CASMWTGNEETQYF. CDR3 DNA: TGTGCCAGCATGTGGACGGGGAACGAAGAGACCCAGTACTTC. Filled out from reference TRBV28 and TRBJ2-5, the complete variable domain reads DVKVTQSSRYLVKRTGEKVFLECVQDMDHENMFWYRQDPGLGLRLIYFSYDVKMKEKGDIPEGYSVSREKKERFSLILESASTNQTSMYLCASMWTGNEETQYFGPGTRLLVL.

The chain recombines TRBV5-1 with TRBJ2-1; tentative D call: TRBD2 (5 bases). CDR3 length: 15 amino acids. Germline V gene sequence: CDR1 SGHRS, CDR2 YFSETQ. The germline V and J ends were trimmed by 1 base and 9 bases, with 17 bases remaining between them. In nucleotides, the CDR3 is TGCGCCAGCAGCTTGAGCCCTGGGATGGGGAGTGAGCAGTTCTTC. Its translation is CASSLSPGMGSEQFF.

The gene calls are TRBV25-1 and TRBJ1-2; TRBD1 matches 12 bases. The CDR3 has 12 residues. V was clipped by 8 bases and J by 8 bases; unmatched bases: 3. Per germline, CDR1 MGHDK and CDR2 SYGVNS. Written as DNA, the CDR3 is TGTGCCAGCGGGGACAGGGGGCTCGGCTACACCTTC. Translating it yields CASGDRGLGYTF.

This chain uses TRBV7-9 with TRBJ1-3; no clear D gene. V was cut by 2 bases and J by 0 bases, with 5 bases left in between. CDR1 and CDR2 from the germline V gene are SEHNR and FQNEAQ (reference sequence). CDR3 length equals 14 residues. The CDR3 DNA sequence: TGTGCCAGCAGCTTAACGAGCTCTGGAAACACCATATATTTT. Protein sequence: CASSLTSSGNTIYF.

The genes are TRBV24-1 and TRBJ2-3; TRBD2 matches 14 bases. Trimming removed 3 bases from V and 3 bases from J; junction bases left unmatched: 7. The CDR3 extends over 18 amino acids. Per the germline V gene, CDR1 is KGHDR and CDR2 is SFDVKD. The CDR3 loop is CATSDNPGLAGATDTQYF. The CDR3 DNA follows: TGTGCCACCAGTGATAACCCGGGACTAGCGGGAGCTACAGATACGCAGTATTTT.

This chain joins TRBV3-1 (or the pseudogene TRBV3-2) and TRBJ1-1, with D possibly being TRBD1 (5 bases). Trimming shortened V by 0 bases and J by 4 bases, and 15 bases separated the two germline ends. CDR1 LGHDT and CDR2 YNNKEL come from the germline V gene (reference sequence). The CDR3 has 16 amino acids. The CDR3 nucleotides are TGTGCCAGCAGCCAAGATACGGGGGATCGGTGCACTGAAGCTTTCTTT. This gives the protein CASSQDTGDRCTEAFF.

As DNA, the CDR3 is TGTGCCACGCCCCCACAGGGCGGGGAGACCCAGTACTTC. Protein sequence: CATPPQGGETQYF. The rearrangement uses TRBV28 and TRBJ2-5; D is perhaps TRBD1 (6 bases). The CDR3 has 13 amino acids. Trimming removed 10 bases from V and 5 bases from J, with 17 bases in between. Germline V lookup: CDR1 MDHEN, CDR2 SYDVKM.

A remark on this clone: Within the sample, other DNA sequences also encode this same CDR3. This sequence joins TRBV28 and TRBJ2-7; 11 bases line up with TRBD2. The CDR3 loop spans 15 amino acids. The V segment lost 6 bases and the J segment 0 bases; nucleotides outside the gene matches: 4. The germline CDR1 and CDR2 sequences are MDHEN and SYDVKM. The CDR3 spells CASRPTSGSSYEQYF. CDR3 coding DNA: TGTGCCAGCAGGCCAACTAGCGGGAGCTCCTACGAGCAGTACTTC.

The chain carries TRBV9 and TRBJ1-6; D possibly corresponds to TRBD1 (6 bases). CDR1 is SGDLS, CDR2 YYNGEE, per germline. The CDR3 is made up of 16 amino acids. V was cut by 0 bases and J by 7 bases, with 14 bases left in between. CDR3 bases: TGTGCCAGCAGCGTAGGGGCAGGGGAAAGGAATTCACCCCTCCACTTT. It is translated as CASSVGAGERNSPLHF. Filled out from reference TRBV9 and TRBJ1-6, the complete variable domain reads DSGVTQTPKHLITATGQRVTLRCSPRSGDLSVYWYQQSLDQGLQFLIQYYNGEERAKGNILERFSAQQFPDLHSELNLSSLELGDSALYFCASSVGAGERNSPLHFGNGTRLTVT.

J is TRBJ2-7 and V is TRBV4-2; 9 nucleotides line up with TRBD2. With 1 base clipped from V and 4 bases from J, the junction kept 5 bases outside the gene matches. CDR1 is LGHNA and CDR2 is YNFKEQ in the germline V gene. The CDR3 consists of 15 residues. Here the CDR3 DNA reads TGTGCCAGCAGCCAAGGGCCTAGCGGGGATTACGAGCAGTACTTC. This gives the protein CASSQGPSGDYEQYF.

This clone is a singleton in its sample. This rearrangement joins TRBV9 to TRBJ2-3; 10 bases agree with TRBD2. CDR3 length equals 16 residues. The ends lost 0 bases at V and 6 bases at J; junction bases unmatched: 7. The germline CDR1 and CDR2 sequences are SGDLS and YYNGEE. The CDR3 DNA is TGTGCCAGCAGCGTAGTGAGCCTAGCGGGAGTCGATACGCAGTATTTT. It translates to CASSVVSLAGVDTQYF.